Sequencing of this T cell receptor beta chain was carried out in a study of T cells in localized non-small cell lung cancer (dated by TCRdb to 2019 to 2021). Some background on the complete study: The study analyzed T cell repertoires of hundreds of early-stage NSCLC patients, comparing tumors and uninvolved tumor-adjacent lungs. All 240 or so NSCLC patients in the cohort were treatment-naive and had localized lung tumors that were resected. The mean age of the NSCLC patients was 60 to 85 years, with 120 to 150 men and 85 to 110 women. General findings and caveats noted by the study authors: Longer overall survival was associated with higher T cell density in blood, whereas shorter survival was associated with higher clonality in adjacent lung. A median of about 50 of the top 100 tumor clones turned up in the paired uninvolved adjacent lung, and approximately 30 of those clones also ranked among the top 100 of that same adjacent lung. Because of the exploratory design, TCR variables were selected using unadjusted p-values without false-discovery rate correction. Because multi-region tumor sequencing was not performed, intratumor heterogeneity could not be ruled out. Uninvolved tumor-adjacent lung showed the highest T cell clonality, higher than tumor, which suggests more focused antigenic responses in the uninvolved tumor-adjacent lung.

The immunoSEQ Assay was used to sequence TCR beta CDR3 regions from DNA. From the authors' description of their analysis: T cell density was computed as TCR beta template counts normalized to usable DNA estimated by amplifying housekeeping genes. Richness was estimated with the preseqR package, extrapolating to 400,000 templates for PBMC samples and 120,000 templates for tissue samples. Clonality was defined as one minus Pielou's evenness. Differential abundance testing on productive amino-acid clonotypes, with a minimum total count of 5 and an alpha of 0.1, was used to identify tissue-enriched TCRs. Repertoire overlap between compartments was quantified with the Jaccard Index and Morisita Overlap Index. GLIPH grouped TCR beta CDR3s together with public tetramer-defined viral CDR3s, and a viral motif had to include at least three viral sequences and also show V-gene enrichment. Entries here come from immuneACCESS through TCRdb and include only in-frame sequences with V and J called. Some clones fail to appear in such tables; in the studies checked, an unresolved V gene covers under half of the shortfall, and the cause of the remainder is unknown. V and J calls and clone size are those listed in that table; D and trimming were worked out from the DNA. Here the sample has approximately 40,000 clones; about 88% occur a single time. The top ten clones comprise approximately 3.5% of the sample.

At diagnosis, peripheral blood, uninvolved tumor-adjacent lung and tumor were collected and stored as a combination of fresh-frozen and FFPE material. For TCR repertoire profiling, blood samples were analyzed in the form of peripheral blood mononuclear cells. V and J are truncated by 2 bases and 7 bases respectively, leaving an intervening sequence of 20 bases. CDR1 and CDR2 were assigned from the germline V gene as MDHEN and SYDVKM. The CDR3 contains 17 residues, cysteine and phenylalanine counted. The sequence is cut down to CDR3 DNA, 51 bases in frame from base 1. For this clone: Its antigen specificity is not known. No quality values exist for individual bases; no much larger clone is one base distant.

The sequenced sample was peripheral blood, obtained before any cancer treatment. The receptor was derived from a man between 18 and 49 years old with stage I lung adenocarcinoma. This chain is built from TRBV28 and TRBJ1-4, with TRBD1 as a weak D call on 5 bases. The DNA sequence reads TGTGCCAGCAGTTTACCAAACTTTGGGGCTGGTCGTGAAAAACTGTTTTTT. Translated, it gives CASSLPNFGAGREKLFF.